The T cell receptor beta chain under discussion was sequenced for a study of T cell changes during pregnancy in multiple sclerosis. This table comes from immunoSEQ multiplex PCR, and its TCRdb copy is limited to in-frame clones, with some not included. The table includes tens of thousands of clones, under 95% detected once. This receptor was obtained from a female donor with multiple sclerosis, enrolled in a pregnancy study. The sequenced sample was peripheral blood, obtained in the first trimester of pregnancy.

The CDR3 DNA reads as TGCGCCAGCAGCTTGGGACTAGCGGACAATGAGCAGTTCTTC. Residues: CASSLGLADNEQFF. The V and J genes are TRBV5-1 and TRBJ2-1, with 9 bases aligning to TRBD2. The CDR3 has 14 amino acids. The germline V gene has CDR1 SGHRS and CDR2 YFSETQ. Trimming at V came to 0 bases and at J to 5 bases, leaving 0 bases not matched to a gene.